The T cell receptor (beta chain) under discussion was sequenced for a study of blood T cell repertoires in COVID-19. The overall study: Donors in the United States, Italy and Spain gave samples during acute or convalescent COVID-19. Sources were T cells, B-cell-depleted T cells, or PBMCs; the material itself was cDNA or gDNA.

The CDR3 is 20 amino acids. V lost 0 bases to trimming and J lost 6 bases; unmatched junction nucleotides: 11. The germline gives CDR1 LGHNA, CDR2 YNFKEQ. The repertoire was sequenced with immunoSEQ multiplex PCR; TCRdb's copy has only in-frame clones and lacks some. The sample consists of about 250,000 clones, 85% to 90% of them appearing once. Cohort assignment relied on participant-reported clinical history. Recovered status applied to Cohort 3 donors who had two consecutive negative PCRs. It also applied to those with clearance or with symptom resolution. This chain connects TRBV4-2 to TRBJ2-2, with 15 bases matching TRBD2. Source material: PBMCs or T cells enriched from blood (not recorded which). The TCR was taken from a woman in her late teens or twenties who had recovered from COVID-19. The CDR3 loop reads CASSQEEGLAGGLVAGELFF. CDR3 in DNA: TGTGCCAGCAGCCAAGAAGAAGGACTAGCGGGGGGGCTCGTGGCCGGGGAGCTGTTTTTT.